The source of this T cell receptor (beta chain) is a study of early T cells in non-severe SARS-CoV-2 infection. Background on the study: The chains were unpaired, and the sequenced material was bulk RNA from unsorted whole blood.

This clonotype showed up just a few times. Its antigen is unidentified. Study results and caveats: Comparison of clonotypes with VDJdb favored anti-spike CD8 responses while missing private and CD4 specificities.

Individual cDNA molecules were tagged with unique molecular identifiers. TCRdb re-analysed the 5' RACE reads in MiXCR, keeping a single row per CDR3 protein. The data show tens of thousands of distinct CDR3 sequences, with 10% to 15% seen just once and 4.5% to 6% held by the top ten. The trim removed 11 bases at V and 4 bases at J, leaving 4 bases unmatched. Germline values: CDR1 MDHEN, CDR2 SYDVKM. The CDR3 consists of 13 residues. This receptor was obtained from an adult who was a healthcare worker with PCR-confirmed SARS-CoV-2 infection or an uninfected control (not recorded which). Sequenced: whole blood. The chain has TRBV28 and TRBJ2-2, with 10 bases identical to TRBD2. In DNA form, the CDR3 reads TGTGCCGGCACTAGCGGGACCACCGGGGAGCTGTTTTTT. Its translation is CAGTSGTTGELFF.